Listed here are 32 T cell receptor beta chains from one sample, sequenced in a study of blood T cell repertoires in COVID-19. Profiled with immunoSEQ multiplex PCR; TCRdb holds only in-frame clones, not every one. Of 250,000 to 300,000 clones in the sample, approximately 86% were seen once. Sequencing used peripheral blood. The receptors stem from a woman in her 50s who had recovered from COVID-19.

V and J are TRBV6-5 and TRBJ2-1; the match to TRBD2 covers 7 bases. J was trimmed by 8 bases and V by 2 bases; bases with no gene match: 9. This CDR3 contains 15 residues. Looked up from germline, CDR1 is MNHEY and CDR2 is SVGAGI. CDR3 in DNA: TGTGCCAGCAGTTACGTGTGGCTAGCGGATGATGAGCAGTTCTTC. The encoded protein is CASSYVWLADDEQFF.

Written as DNA, the CDR3 is TGTGCCAGCAGCCTAACCGTAGGAGACAGGGGCTCCTACGAGCAGTACTTC. Its translation: CASSLTVGDRGSYEQYF. The J gene is TRBJ2-7, the V gene TRBV5-6; 8 bases are a match to TRBD1. V shed 4 bases, J shed 0 bases, and the junction held 12 bases outside the gene matches. The CDR3 has 17 residues. CDR1 and CDR2 (germline): SGHDT, YYEEEE.

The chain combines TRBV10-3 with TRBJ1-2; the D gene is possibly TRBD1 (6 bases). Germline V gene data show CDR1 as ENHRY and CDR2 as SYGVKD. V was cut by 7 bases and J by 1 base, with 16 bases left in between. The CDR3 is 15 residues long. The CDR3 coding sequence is TGTGCCATCACTGATCTCCGGGACAATAACTATGGCTACACCTTC. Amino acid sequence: CAITDLRDNNYGYTF.

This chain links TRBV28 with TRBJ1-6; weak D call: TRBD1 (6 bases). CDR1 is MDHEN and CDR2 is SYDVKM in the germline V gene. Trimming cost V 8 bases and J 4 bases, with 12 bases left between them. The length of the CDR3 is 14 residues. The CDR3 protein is CASQGQYYNSPLHF. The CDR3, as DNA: TGTGCCAGCCAAGGACAGTATTATAATTCACCCCTCCACTTT.

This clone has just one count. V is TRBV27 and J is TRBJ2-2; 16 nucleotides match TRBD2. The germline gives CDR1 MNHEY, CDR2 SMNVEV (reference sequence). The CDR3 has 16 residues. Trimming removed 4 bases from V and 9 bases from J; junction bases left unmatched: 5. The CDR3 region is CASSSGLAGGPRELFF. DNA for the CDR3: TGTGCCAGCAGTTCGGGACTAGCGGGAGGGCCACGGGAGCTGTTTTTT.

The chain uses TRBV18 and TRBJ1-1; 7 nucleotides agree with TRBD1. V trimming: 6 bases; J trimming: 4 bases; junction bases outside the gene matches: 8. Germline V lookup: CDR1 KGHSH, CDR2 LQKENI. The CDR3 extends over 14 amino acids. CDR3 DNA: TGTGCCAGCTCTTTGACAGGGAAAGGCACTGAAGCTTTCTTT. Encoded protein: CASSLTGKGTEAFF.

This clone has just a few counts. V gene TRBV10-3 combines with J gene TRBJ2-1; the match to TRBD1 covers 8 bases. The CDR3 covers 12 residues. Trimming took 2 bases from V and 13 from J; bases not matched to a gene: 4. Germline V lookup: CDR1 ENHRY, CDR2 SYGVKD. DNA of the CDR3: TGTGCCATCAGTGAGGACAGGGGTCGTCAGTTCTTC. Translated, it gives CAISEDRGRQFF.

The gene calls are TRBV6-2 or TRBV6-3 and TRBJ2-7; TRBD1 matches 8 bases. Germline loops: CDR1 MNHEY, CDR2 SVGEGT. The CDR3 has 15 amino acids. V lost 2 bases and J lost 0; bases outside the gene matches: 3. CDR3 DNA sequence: TGTGCCAGCAGTTACGAAGGACAGGGCTCCTACGAGCAGTACTTC. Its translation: CASSYEGQGSYEQYF.

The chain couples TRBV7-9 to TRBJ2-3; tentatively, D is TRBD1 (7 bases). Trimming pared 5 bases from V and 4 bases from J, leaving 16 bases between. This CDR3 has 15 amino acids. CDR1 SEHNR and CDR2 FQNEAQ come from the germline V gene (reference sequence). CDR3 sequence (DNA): TGTGCCAGCAGCACCGGGGGTCAGGGGGCAGATACGCAGTATTTT. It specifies CASSTGGQGADTQYF.

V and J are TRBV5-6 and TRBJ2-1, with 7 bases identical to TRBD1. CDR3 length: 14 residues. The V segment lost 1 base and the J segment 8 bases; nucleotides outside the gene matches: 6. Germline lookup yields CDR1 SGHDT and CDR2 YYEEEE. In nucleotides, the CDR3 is TGTGCCAGCAGCTTGCACAGGGGTAGCGATGAGCAGTTCTTC. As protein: CASSLHRGSDEQFF.

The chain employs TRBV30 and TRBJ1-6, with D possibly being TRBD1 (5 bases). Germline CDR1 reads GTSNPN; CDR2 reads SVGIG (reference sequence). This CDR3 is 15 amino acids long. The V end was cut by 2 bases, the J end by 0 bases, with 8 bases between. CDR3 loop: CAWSRGSSYNSPLHF. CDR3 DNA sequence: TGTGCCTGGAGTAGGGGTAGCTCCTATAATTCACCCCTCCACTTT.

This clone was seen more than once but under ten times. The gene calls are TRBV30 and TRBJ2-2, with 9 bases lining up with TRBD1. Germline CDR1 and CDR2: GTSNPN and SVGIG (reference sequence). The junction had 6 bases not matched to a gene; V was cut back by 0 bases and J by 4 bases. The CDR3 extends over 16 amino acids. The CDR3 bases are TGTGCCTGGAGTGTCCCGACAGGGGGACCCACCGGGGAGCTGTTTTTT. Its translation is CAWSVPTGGPTGELFF.

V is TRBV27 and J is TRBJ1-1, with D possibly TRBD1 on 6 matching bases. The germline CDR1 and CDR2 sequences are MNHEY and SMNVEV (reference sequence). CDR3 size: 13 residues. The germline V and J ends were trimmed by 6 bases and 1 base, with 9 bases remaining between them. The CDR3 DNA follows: TGTGCCAGCAGGCTGGGGGCGAACACTGAAGCTTTCTTT. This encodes CASRLGANTEAFF.

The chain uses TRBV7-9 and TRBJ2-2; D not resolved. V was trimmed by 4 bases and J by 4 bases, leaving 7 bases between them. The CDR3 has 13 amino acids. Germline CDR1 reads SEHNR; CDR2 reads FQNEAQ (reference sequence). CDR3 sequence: CASSSRGTGELFF. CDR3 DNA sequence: TGTGCCAGCAGCTCTAGAGGCACCGGGGAGCTGTTTTTT.

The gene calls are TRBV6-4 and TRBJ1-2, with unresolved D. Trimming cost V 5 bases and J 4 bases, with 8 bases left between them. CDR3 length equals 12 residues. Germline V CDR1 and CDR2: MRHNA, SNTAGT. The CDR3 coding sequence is TGTGCCAGCAGTACTCGTGGCTATGGCTACACCTTC. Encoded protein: CASSTRGYGYTF.

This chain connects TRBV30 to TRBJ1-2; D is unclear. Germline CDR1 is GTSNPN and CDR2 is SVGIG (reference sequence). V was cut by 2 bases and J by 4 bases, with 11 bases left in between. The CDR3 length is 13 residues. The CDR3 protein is CAWSPSGGYGYTF. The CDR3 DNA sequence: TGTGCCTGGAGTCCCTCGGGAGGCTATGGCTACACCTTC.

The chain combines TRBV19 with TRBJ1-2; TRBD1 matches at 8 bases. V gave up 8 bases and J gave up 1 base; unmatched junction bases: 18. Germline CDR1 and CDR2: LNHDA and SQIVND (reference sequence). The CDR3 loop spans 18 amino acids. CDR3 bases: TGTGCCAGTTCCAACATAGGACAGGGAGGAAGTATTAACTATGGCTACACCTTC. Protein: CASSNIGQGGSINYGYTF. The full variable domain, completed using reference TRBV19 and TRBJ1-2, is DGGITQSPKYLFRKEGQNVTLSCEQNLNHDAMYWYRQDPGQGLRLIYYSQIVNDFQKGDIAEGYSVSREKKESFPLTVTSAQKNPTAFYLCASSNIGQGGSINYGYTFGSGTRLTVV.

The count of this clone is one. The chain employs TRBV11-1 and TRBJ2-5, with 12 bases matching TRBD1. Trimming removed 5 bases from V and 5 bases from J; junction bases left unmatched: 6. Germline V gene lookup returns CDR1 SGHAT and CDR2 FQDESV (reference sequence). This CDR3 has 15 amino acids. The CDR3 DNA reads TGTGCCAGCAGCCCGGGACAGGGGGCGCCGGAGACCCAGTACTTC. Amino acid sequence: CASSPGQGAPETQYF.

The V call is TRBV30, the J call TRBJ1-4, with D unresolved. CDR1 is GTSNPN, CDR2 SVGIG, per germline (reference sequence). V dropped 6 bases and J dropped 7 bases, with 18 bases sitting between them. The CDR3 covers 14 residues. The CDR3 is CACRPGAFGEKLFF. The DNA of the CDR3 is TGTGCCTGCCGCCCCGGAGCGTTTGGTGAAAAACTGTTTTTT.

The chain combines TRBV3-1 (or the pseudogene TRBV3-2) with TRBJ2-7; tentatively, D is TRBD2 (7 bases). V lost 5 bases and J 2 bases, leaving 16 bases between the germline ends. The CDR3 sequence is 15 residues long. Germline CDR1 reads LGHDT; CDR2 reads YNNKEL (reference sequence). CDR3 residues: CASSVGAGATYEQYF. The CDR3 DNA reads TGTGCCAGCAGCGTAGGGGCGGGGGCGACCTACGAGCAGTACTTC.

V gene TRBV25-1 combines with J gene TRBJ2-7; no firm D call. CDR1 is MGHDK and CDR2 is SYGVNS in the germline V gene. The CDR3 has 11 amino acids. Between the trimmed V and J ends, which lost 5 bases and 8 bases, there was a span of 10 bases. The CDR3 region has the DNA TGTGCCAGCAGTAACCCTACGAAGCAGTACTTC. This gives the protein CASSNPTKQYF.

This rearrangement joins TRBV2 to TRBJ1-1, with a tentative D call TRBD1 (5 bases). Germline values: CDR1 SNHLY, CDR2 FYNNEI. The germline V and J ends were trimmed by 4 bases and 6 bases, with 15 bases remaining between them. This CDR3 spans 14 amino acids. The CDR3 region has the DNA TGTGCCAGCAGTGTTGACTCTGGGGGGGCTGAAGCTTTCTTT. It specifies CASSVDSGGAEAFF.

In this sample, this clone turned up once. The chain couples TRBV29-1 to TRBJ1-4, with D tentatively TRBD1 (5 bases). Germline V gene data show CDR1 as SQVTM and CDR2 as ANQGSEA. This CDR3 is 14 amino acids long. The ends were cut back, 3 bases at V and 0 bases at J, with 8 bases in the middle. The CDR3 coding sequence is TGCAGCGTTGAGCCGACAGCAACTAATGAAAAACTGTTTTTT. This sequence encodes CSVEPTATNEKLFF.

The chain's CDR3 is CASSLGPGGVTHEQYF. The CDR3, as DNA: TGCGCCAGCAGCTTGGGTCCGGGGGGCGTTACTCACGAGCAGTACTTC. The chain links TRBV5-1 to TRBJ2-7; TRBD2 is a possible D gene (7 bases). Per germline, CDR1 SGHRS and CDR2 YFSETQ. This CDR3 comprises 16 residues. With 0 bases removed from V and 5 bases from J, the gap between germline ends came to 18 bases.

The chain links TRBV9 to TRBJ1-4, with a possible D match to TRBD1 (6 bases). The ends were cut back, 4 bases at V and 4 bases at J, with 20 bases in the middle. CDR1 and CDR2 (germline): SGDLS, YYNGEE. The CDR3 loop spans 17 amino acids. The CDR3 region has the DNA TGTGCCAGCAGCCCGCAAGGGACACCCCGGGGTAATGAAAAACTGTTTTTT. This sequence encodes CASSPQGTPRGNEKLFF.

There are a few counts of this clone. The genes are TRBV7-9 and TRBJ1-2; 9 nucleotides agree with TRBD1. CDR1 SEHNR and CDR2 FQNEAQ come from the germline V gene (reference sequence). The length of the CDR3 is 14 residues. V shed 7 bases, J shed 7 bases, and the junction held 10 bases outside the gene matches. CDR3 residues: CASNFGQGKAGYTF. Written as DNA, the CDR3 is TGTGCCAGCAACTTCGGACAGGGGAAGGCTGGCTACACCTTC.

CDR3 bases: TGTGCCAGCAGCTTCGGGGGGATGTGGCTTGAAGCTTTCTTT. It is translated as CASSFGGMWLEAFF. The chain employs TRBV11-2 and TRBJ1-1, with D perhaps TRBD1 (5 bases). Trimming left V 3 bases short and J 7 bases short, with 15 bases between. The length of the CDR3 is 14 residues. Germline CDR1 and CDR2: SGHAT and FQNNGV.

The DNA for the CDR3 is TGTGCCAGCTCACCACGTTCTAGCGAAGAGCAGTACTTC. It is translated as CASSPRSSEEQYF. The rearrangement uses TRBV18 and TRBJ2-7; perhaps TRBD2 as D (6 bases). V shed 1 base and J shed 7 bases, with 11 bases lying between them. The CDR3 runs to 13 residues. The germline V gene has CDR1 KGHSH and CDR2 LQKENI.

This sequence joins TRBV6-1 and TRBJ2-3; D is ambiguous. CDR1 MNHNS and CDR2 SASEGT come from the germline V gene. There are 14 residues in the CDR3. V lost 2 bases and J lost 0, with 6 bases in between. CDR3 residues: CASSESVSTDTQYF. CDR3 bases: TGTGCCAGCAGTGAATCGGTCAGCACAGATACGCAGTATTTT.

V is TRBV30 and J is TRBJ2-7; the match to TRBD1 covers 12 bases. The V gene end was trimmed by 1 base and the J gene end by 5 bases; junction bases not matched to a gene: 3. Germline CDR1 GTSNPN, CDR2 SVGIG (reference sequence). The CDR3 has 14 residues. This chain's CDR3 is CAWSAGTGGNEQYF. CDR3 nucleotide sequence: TGTGCCTGGAGTGCCGGGACAGGGGGCAACGAGCAGTACTTC.

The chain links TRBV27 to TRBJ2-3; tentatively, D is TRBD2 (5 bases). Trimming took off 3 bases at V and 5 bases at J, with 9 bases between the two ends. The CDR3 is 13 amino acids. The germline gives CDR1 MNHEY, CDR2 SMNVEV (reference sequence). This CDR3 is CASSLRVRDTQYF. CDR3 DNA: TGTGCCAGCAGTTTGAGGGTTAGAGATACGCAGTATTTT.

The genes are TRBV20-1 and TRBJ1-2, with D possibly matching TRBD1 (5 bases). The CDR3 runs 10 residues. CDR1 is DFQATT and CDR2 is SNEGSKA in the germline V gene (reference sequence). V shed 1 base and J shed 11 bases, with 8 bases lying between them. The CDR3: CSARGRGYTF. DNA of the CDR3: TGCAGTGCTAGAGGGAGGGGTTACACCTTC.